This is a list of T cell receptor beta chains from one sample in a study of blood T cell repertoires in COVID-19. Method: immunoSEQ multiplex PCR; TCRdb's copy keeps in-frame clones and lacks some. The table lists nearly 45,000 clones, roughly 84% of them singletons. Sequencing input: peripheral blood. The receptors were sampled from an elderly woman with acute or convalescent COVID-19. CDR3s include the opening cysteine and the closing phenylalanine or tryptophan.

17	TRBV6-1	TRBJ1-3	CASSEIPGQGAGNTIYF
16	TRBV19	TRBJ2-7	CARNSSGRAGWYEQYF
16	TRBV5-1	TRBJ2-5	CASSLRAGGPGETQYF
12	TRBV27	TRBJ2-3	CASSLGRDTQYF
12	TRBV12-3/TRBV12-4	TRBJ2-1	CASRREQGEQFF
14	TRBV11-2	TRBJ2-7	CASRGLAVPGEQYF
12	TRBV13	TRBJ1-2	CASTREDYGYTF
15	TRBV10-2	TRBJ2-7	CASSEFGQVVNEQYF
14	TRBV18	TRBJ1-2	CASSPTGQGDGYTF
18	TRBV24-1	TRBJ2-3	CATSDSSASGRGSDTQYF
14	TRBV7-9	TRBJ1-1	CASSSLIWNTEAFF
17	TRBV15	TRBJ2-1	CATSKRGTSDYYNEQFF
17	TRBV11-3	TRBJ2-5	CASTNRETGGVRETQYF
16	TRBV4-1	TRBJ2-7	CASSQVASGRSHEQYF
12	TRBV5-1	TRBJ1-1	CASSQGVTEAFF
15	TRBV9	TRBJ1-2	CASSAAPTGNYGYTF
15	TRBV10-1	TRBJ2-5	CASSPGTGSAETQYF
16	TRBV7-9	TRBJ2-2	CASAGAGDLNTGELFF
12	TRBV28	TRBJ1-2	CASSTSGVGYTF